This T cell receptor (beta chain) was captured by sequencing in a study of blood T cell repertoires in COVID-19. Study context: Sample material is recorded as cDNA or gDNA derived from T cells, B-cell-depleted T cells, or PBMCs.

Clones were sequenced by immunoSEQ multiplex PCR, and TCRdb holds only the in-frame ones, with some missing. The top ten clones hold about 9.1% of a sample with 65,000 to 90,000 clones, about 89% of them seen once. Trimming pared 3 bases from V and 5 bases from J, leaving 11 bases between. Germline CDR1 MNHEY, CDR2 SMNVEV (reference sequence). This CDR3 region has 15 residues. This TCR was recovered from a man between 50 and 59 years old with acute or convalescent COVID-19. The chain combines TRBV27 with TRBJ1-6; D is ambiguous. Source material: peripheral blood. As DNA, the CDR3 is TGTGCCAGCAGTTTTGAGGGCATCAATAATTCACCCCTCCACTTT. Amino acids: CASSFEGINNSPLHF.